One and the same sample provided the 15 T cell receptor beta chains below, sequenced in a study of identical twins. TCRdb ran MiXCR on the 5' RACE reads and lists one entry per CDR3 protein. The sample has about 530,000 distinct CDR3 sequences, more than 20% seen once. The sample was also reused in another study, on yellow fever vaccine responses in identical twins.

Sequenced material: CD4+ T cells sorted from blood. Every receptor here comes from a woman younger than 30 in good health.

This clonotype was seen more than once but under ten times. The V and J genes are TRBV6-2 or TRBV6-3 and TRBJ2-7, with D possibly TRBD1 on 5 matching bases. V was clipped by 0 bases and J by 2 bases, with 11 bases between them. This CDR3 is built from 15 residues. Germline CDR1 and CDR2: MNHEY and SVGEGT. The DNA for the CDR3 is TGTGCCAGCAGTTACTCAGGGGCCCGAACCTACGAGCAGTACTTC. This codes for CASSYSGARTYEQYF.

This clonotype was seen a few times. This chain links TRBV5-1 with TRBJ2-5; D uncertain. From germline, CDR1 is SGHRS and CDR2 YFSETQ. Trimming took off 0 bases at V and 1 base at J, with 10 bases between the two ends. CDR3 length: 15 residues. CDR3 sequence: CASSLASATQETQYF. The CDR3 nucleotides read TGCGCCAGCAGCTTGGCCTCAGCGACCCAAGAGACCCAGTACTTC.

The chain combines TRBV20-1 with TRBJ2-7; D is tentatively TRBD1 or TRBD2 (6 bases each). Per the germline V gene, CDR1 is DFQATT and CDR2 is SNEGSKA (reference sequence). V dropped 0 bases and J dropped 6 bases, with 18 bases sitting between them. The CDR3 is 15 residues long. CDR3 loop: CSARDRGAAPREQYF. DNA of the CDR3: TGCAGTGCTAGAGATAGGGGGGCGGCCCCCCGCGAGCAGTACTTC.

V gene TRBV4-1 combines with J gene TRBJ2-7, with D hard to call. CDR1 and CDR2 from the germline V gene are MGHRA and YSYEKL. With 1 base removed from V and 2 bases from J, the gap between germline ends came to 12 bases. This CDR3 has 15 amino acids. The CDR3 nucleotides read TGCGCCAGCAGCCAAGCCCCGGATAGGCCCTACGAGCAGTACGTC. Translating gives CASSQAPDRPYEQYV.

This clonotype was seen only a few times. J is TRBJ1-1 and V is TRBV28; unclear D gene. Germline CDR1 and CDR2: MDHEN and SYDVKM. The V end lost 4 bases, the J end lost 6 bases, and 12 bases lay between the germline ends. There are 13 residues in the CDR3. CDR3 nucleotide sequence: TGTGCCAGCAGTTCTAATCCGGGCCCTGAAGCTTTCTTT. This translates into CASSSNPGPEAFF.

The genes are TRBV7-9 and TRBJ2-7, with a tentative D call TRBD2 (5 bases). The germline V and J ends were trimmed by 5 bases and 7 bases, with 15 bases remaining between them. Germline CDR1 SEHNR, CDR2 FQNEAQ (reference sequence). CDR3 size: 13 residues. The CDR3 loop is CASSRNSVGEQYF. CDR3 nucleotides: TGTGCCAGCAGCCGAAATAGCGTGGGTGAGCAGTACTTC.

As DNA, the CDR3 is TGTGCCAGCAGTTTGGGGGGGACTGACCATGGGAAGCAGTACGTC. Its translation: CASSLGGTDHGKQYV. The chain links TRBV28 to TRBJ2-7, with 7 bases fitting TRBD2. V was pared by 3 bases and J by 8 bases, with 13 bases of the junction left unmatched. The germline V gene encodes CDR1 MDHEN and CDR2 SYDVKM. This CDR3 contains 15 residues.

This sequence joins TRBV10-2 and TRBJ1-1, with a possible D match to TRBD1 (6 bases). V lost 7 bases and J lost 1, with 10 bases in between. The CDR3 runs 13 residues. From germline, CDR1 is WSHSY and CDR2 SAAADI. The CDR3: CASTGTPNTEAFF. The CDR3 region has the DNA TGCGCCAGCACCGGGACACCGAACACTGAAGCTTTCTTT.

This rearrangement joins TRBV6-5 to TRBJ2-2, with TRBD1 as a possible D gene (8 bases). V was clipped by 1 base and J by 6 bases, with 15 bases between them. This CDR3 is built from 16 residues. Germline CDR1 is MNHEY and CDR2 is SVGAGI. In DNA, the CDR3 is TGTGCCAGCAGTTACTTCCGGACAGGGAGGGCCGGGGAGCTGTTTTTT. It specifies CASSYFRTGRAGELFF.

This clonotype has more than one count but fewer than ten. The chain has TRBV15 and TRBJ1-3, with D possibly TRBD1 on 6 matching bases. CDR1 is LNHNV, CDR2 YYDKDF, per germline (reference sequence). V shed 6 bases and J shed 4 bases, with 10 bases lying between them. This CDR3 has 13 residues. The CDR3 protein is CATRGARGNTIYF. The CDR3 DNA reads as TGTGCCACCAGGGGGGCTAGGGGAAACACCATATATTTT.

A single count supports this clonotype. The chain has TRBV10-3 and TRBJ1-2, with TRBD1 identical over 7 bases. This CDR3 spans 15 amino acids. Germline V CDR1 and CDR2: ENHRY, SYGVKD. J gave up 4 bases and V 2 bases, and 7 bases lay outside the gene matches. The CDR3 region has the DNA TGTGCCATCAGTGAGCAGGAAGGGGGCGGCTATGGCTACACCTTC. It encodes CAISEQEGGGYGYTF.

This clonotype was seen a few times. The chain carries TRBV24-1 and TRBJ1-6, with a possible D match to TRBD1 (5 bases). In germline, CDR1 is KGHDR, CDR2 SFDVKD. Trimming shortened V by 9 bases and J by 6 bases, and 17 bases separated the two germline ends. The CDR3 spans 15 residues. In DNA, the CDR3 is TGTGCCACCCCAGGGACTAGTTTCTGTAATTCACCCCTCCACTTT. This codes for CATPGTSFCNSPLHF.

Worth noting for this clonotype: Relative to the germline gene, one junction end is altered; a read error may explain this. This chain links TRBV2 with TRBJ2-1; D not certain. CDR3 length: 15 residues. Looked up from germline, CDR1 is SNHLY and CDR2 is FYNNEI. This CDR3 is CASSEALLGRAGVNF. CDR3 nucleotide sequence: TGTGCCAGCAGTGAAGCGCTTCTCGGTCGGGCTGGGGTGAACTTC.

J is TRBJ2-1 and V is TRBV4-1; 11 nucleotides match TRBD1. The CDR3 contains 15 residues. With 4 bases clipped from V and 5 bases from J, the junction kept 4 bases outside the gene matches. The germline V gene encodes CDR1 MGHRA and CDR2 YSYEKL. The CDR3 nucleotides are TGCGCCAGCAGCCCGGGACAGGGGGGCAACAATGAGCAGTTCTTC. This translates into CASSPGQGGNNEQFF.

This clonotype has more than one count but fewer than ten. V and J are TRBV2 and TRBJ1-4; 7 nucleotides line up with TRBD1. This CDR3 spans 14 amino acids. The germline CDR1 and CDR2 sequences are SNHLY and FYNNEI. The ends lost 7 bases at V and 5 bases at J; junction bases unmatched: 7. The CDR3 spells CASTRDSPNEKLFF. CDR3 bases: TGTGCCAGCACCCGGGACAGCCCAAATGAAAAACTGTTTTTT.